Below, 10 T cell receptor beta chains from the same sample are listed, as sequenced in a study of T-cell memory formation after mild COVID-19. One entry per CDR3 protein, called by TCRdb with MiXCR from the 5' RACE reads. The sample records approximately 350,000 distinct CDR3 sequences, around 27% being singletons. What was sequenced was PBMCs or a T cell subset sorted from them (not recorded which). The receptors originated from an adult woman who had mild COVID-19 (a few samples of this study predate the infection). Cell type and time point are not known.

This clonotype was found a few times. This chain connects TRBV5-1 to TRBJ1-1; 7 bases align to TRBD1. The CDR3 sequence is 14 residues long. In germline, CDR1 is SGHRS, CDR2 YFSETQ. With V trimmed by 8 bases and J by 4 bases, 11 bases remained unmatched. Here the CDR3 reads CASRIQGGPTEAFF. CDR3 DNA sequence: TGCGCCAGTCGCATTCAGGGGGGTCCCACTGAAGCTTTCTTT.

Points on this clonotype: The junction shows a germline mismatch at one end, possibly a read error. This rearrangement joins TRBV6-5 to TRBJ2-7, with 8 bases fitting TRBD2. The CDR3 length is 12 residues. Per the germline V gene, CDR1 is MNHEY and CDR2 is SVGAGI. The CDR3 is CASTSQSGSRFF. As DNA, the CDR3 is TGTGCCAGCACCTCACAGAGCGGGAGCCGTTTCTTC.

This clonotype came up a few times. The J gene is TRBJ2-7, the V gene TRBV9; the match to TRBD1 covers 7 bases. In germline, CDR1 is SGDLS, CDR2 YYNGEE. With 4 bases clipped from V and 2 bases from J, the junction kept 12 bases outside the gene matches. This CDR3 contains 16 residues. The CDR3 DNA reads TGTGCCAGCAGCCCAAGGACAGGTGGGAACACCTACGAGCAGTACTTC. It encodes CASSPRTGGNTYEQYF.

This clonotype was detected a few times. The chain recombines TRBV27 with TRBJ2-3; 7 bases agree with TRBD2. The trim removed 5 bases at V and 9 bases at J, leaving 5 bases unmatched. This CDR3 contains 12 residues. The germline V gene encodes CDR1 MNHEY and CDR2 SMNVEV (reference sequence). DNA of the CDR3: TGTGCCAGCAGTGAGGCGGGGGTGACGCAGTATTTT. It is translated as CASSEAGVTQYF.

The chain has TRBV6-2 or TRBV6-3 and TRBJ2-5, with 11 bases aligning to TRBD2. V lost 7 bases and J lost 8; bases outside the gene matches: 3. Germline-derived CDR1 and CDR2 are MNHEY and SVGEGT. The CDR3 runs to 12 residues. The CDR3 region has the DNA TGTGCCAGCACCCTAGCGGGAGGCACCCAGTACTTC. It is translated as CASTLAGGTQYF.

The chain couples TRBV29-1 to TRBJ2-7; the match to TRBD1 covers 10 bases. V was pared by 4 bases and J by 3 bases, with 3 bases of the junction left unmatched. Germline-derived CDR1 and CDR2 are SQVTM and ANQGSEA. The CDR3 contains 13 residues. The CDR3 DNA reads TGCAGCGTTGCAGACAGGGGGCACTACGAGCAGTACTTC. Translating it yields CSVADRGHYEQYF.

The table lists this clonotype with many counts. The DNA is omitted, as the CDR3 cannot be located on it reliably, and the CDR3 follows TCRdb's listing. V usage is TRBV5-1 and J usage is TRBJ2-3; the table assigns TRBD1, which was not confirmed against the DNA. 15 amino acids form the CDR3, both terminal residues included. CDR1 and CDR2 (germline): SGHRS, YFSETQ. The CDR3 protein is CASILGGTRTDTQYF.

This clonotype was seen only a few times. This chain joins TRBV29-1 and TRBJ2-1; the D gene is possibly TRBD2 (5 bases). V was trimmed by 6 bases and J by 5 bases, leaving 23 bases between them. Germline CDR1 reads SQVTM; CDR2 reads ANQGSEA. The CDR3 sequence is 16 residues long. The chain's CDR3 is CSVEGLLGNFDNEQFF. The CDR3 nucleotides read TGCAGCGTCGAGGGTCTTCTAGGTAACTTCGACAATGAGCAGTTCTTC.

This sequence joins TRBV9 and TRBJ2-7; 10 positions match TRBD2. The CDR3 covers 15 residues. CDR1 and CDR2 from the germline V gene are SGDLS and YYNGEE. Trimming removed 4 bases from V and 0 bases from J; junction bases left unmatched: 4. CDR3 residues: CASSPGTSASYEQYF. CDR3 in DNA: TGTGCCAGCAGCCCGGGGACTAGCGCCTCCTACGAGCAGTACTTC.

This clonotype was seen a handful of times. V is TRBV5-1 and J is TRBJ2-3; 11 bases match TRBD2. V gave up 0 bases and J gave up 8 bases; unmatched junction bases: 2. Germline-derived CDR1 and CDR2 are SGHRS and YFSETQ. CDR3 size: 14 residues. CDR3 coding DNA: TGCGCCAGCAGCTTGGGCGGGACTAGCGGTACGCAGTATTTT. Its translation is CASSLGGTSGTQYF. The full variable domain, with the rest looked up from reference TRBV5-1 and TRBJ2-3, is KAGVTQTPRYLIKTRGQQVTLSCSPISGHRSVSWYQQTPGQGLQFLFEYFSETQRNKGNFPGRFSGRQFSNSRSEMNVSTLELGDSALYLCASSLGGTSGTQYFGPGTRLTVL.